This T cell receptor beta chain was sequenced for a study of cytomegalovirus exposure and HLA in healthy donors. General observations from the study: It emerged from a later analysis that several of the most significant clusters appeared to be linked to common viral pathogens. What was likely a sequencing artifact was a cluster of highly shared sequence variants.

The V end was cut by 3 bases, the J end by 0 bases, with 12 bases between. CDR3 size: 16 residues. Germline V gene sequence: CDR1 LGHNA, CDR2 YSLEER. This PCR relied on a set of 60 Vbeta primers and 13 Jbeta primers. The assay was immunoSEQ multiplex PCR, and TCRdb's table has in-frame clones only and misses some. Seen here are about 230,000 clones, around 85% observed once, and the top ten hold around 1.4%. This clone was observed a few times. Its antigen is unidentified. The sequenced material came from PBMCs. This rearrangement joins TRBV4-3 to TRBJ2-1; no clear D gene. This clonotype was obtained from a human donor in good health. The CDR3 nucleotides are TGCGCCAGCAGCCAGCCACTCCGTAGCTCCTACAATGAGCAGTTCTTC. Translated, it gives CASSQPLRSSYNEQFF.